Listed here are 27 T cell receptor beta chains from one sample, sequenced in a study of naive and memory T cell subsets. Their antigen targets remain unknown. Regarding the study as a whole: Especially in CD8 cells, naive repertoires contained a few larger clonotypes, possibly CD45RA-re-expressing memory cells.

Two oligonucleotides, mixed equimolar, formed the beta constant-region primer covering TRBC1 and TRBC2. Nested alpha and beta constant-region primers with the SP2 primer drove four PCR rounds on ligated cDNA. TCRdb independently ran MiXCR on the UMI-ligation and nested PCR reads; one entry per CDR3 protein. Of under 150,000 distinct CDR3 sequences listed, approximately 21% are singletons. The material sequenced was naive CD8+ T cells from blood. The origin of the receptors is a human donor in good health.

J is TRBJ1-1 and V is TRBV6-5; D perhaps matches TRBD1 (5 bases). This CDR3 is built from 14 residues. Germline loops: CDR1 MNHEY, CDR2 SVGAGI. V was cut by 7 bases and J by 5 bases, with 17 bases left in between. The CDR3 region has the DNA TGTGCCAGCATCCCCGGGTATGGGGGGACTGAAGCTTTCTTT. Translating it yields CASIPGYGGTEAFF.

This clonotype was counted only a few times. The CDR3 is CASSLPGRANEKLFF. CDR3 coding DNA: TGTGCCAGCAGCTTACCGGGACGGGCTAATGAAAAACTGTTTTTT. The chain couples TRBV7-9 to TRBJ1-4; possible D gene TRBD1, 5 bases. The CDR3 extends over 15 amino acids. The V end lost 2 bases, the J end lost 3 bases, and 10 bases lay between the germline ends. From germline, CDR1 is SEHNR and CDR2 FQNEAQ (reference sequence).

The rearrangement uses TRBV5-1 and TRBJ1-1; no reliable D call. V gave up 2 bases and J gave up 0 bases, with 8 bases separating them. CDR3 length equals 14 residues. Germline V gives CDR1 SGHRS, CDR2 YFSETQ. CDR3 DNA sequence: TGCGCCAGCAGCTTCGGAGGTCTGAACACTGAAGCTTTCTTT. Its translation: CASSFGGLNTEAFF.

This clonotype was seen ten or more times. This chain uses TRBV6-1 with TRBJ2-7, with D hard to call. The CDR3 covers 13 residues. Germline V lookup: CDR1 MNHNS, CDR2 SASEGT. Trimming removed 3 bases at V and 2 bases at J, with 8 bases between. The CDR3 reads CASSDYGPYEQYF. The CDR3 DNA reads TGTGCCAGCAGTGATTACGGACCCTACGAGCAGTACTTC.

This clonotype was seen a handful of times. The chain uses TRBV28 and TRBJ1-1, with D possibly TRBD1 on 6 matching bases. The CDR3 length is 19 residues. The germline V gene has CDR1 MDHEN and CDR2 SYDVKM. V was pared by 3 bases and J by 4 bases, with 27 bases between. CDR3 in amino acids: CASSFWGAQGVSGLTEAFF. CDR3 nucleotides: TGTGCCAGCAGTTTTTGGGGGGCGCAGGGTGTGAGTGGTCTCACTGAAGCTTTCTTT.

The V call is TRBV12-3 or TRBV12-4, the J call TRBJ2-1; D uncertain. V was shortened by 0 bases and J by 10 bases, with 13 bases between the two germline ends. The CDR3 consists of 14 residues. The CDR3 DNA reads as TGTGCCAGCAGTTTAGCCAACTGGGTTGGCGAGCAGTTCTTC. Amino acids: CASSLANWVGEQFF.

This clonotype was seen just once. CDR3 in DNA: TGTGCCAGCAGTTTAGGGTTAAGGACTGAAGCTTTCTTT. Its protein is CASSLGLRTEAFF. This chain connects TRBV28 to TRBJ1-1; no clear D. Deletions cut 2 bases from V and 5 bases from J, with 9 bases between. Germline V gives CDR1 MDHEN, CDR2 SYDVKM. The CDR3 sequence is 13 residues long.

This clonotype was detected many times. This chain uses TRBV4-1 with TRBJ1-1, with D possibly TRBD1 on 5 matching bases. Trimming removed 0 bases at V and 1 base at J, with 9 bases between. CDR1 is MGHRA, CDR2 YSYEKL, per germline. This CDR3 comprises 15 residues. This chain's CDR3 is CASSQDGQGNTEAFF. The CDR3 nucleotides are TGCGCCAGCAGCCAAGATGGGCAGGGGAACACTGAAGCTTTCTTT.

This clonotype was counted between two and nine times. The chain has TRBV29-1 and TRBJ2-1, with 7 bases fitting TRBD2. The germline V gene encodes CDR1 SQVTM and CDR2 ANQGSEA. This CDR3 spans 17 amino acids. DNA for the CDR3: TGCACCGACTGGGACCCCCTGGTCGGGACTACATCCAATGAGCAGTTCTTC. Translating gives CTDWDPLVGTTSNEQFF.

This clonotype was counted only a few times. The chain carries TRBV5-6 and TRBJ2-7; 8 bases fit TRBD1. J was trimmed by 3 bases and V by 4 bases; bases with no gene match: 6. Germline V gives CDR1 SGHDT, CDR2 YYEEEE. This CDR3 contains 14 residues. This CDR3 reads CASSGGQVIYEQYF. The CDR3 DNA reads as TGTGCCAGCAGCGGGGGACAGGTGATCTACGAGCAGTACTTC.

This chain connects TRBV12-3 or TRBV12-4 to TRBJ1-5; D is uncertain. The CDR3 is 15 residues long. Trimming stripped 1 base from V and 7 bases from J, with 14 bases between. The CDR3 region is CASSLDGSPGQPQHF. The CDR3 DNA reads as TGTGCCAGCAGTTTAGATGGCAGCCCGGGGCAGCCCCAGCATTTT.

The chain is built from TRBV4-1 and TRBJ2-7; TRBD1 matches at 7 bases. Germline V gene lookup returns CDR1 MGHRA and CDR2 YSYEKL. The ends lost 1 base at V and 1 base at J; junction bases unmatched: 10. The CDR3 contains 17 residues. CDR3 protein: CASSQGSILDRSYEQYF. Here the CDR3 DNA reads TGCGCCAGCAGCCAAGGGTCAATTTTGGACAGGTCCTACGAGCAGTACTTC.

This chain joins TRBV28 and TRBJ2-2; TRBD1 matches at 7 bases. This CDR3 has 16 residues. Per germline, CDR1 MDHEN and CDR2 SYDVKM. V shed 2 bases, J shed 3 bases, and the junction held 6 bases outside the gene matches. The CDR3 spells CASSLEGAHDTGELFF. DNA for the CDR3: TGTGCCAGCAGTTTAGAGGGGGCGCATGACACCGGGGAGCTGTTTTTT.

In regard to this clonotype: The DNA is omitted, as the CDR3 cannot be located on it reliably, and the CDR3 follows TCRdb's listing. The J gene is TRBJ1-2, the V gene TRBV12-3 or TRBV12-4; the tabulated D call, TRBD1, remains unverified against the DNA. The CDR3 totals 16 residues, both ends included. The CDR3 spells CASSLERDIINYGYTF.

This clonotype appeared a few times. The chain couples TRBV28 to TRBJ2-4; 12 positions match TRBD2. This CDR3 contains 16 residues. CDR1 MDHEN and CDR2 SYDVKM come from the germline V gene. V gave up 5 bases and J gave up 1 base; unmatched junction bases: 3. In DNA, the CDR3 is TGTGCCAGCAGTGCTACTAGCGGGAGGGCCAAAAACATTCAGTACTTC. Translating gives CASSATSGRAKNIQYF.

Only a few counts were recorded for this clonotype. The V call is TRBV6-5, the J call TRBJ2-7; 9 nucleotides match TRBD1. The V segment lost 5 bases and the J segment 2 bases; nucleotides outside the gene matches: 7. From germline, CDR1 is MNHEY and CDR2 SVGAGI. CDR3 size: 15 residues. CDR3 DNA: TGTGCCAGCAGTACCGGCGGGACAGGGACCTACGAGCAGTACTTC. Residues: CASSTGGTGTYEQYF.

This clonotype was observed a handful of times. The chain uses TRBV3-1 and TRBJ1-2, with TRBD1 matching over 8 bases. Per germline, CDR1 LGHDT and CDR2 YNNKEL (reference sequence). Unmatched junction bases numbered 5, after V lost 4 bases and J lost 4 bases. This CDR3 has 14 residues. DNA for the CDR3: TGTGCCAGCAGCCCTGGGACAGGTTCCTATGGCTACACCTTC. It codes for CASSPGTGSYGYTF.

This clonotype occurred a few times. The chain uses TRBV7-6 and TRBJ2-3; the match to TRBD1 covers 7 bases. CDR1 and CDR2 from the germline V gene are SGHVS and FNYEAQ. The J segment lost 3 bases and the V segment lost 2 bases, leaving 5 bases of the junction unmatched. The CDR3 loop spans 15 amino acids. CDR3 sequence: CASSLSRGRTDTQYF. The CDR3 DNA follows: TGTGCCAGCAGCTTAAGTAGGGGGCGTACAGATACGCAGTATTTT.

The rearrangement uses TRBV12-3 or TRBV12-4 and TRBJ2-3; D perhaps matches TRBD2 (6 bases). Trimming stripped 3 bases from V and 4 bases from J, with 14 bases between. This CDR3 spans 15 amino acids. The CDR3 DNA reads as TGTGCCAGCAGTTTGGAGGGGCAGGGTCCAGATACGCAGTATTTT. Translating gives CASSLEGQGPDTQYF.

This clonotype has more than one count but fewer than ten. The rearrangement joins TRBV28 to TRBJ2-2; 13 nucleotides agree with TRBD2. V dropped 2 bases and J dropped 5; count of bases not matched to a gene: 8. CDR3 length: 18 residues. The germline V gene has CDR1 MDHEN and CDR2 SYDVKM. The chain's CDR3 is CASSLPRTSGSGTGELFF. In DNA form, the CDR3 reads TGTGCCAGCAGTTTACCCCGGACTAGCGGGAGTGGTACCGGGGAGCTGTTTTTT.

The chain links TRBV30 to TRBJ2-1; 15 bases match TRBD2. The CDR3 totals 14 residues. Germline V lookup: CDR1 GTSNPN, CDR2 SVGIG (reference sequence). Unmatched junction bases numbered 6, after V lost 6 bases and J lost 9 bases. As DNA, the CDR3 is TGTGCCTGTAGCGGACTAGCGGGAGGGGGTGAGCAGTTCTTC. Translating gives CACSGLAGGGEQFF.

This chain connects TRBV4-3 to TRBJ2-3; TRBD1 or TRBD2 may be the D gene (5 bases each). This CDR3 has 16 residues. Trimming shortened V by 1 base and J by 0 bases, and 11 bases separated the two germline ends. The germline V gene has CDR1 LGHNA and CDR2 YSLEER. CDR3 in amino acids: CASSQAGRISTDTQYF. CDR3 bases: TGCGCCAGCAGCCAAGCGGGACGGATTAGCACAGATACGCAGTATTTT.

This clonotype has only a few counts. The chain couples TRBV30 to TRBJ1-1; D remains ambiguous. The V end lost 4 bases, the J end lost 7 bases, and 13 bases lay between the germline ends. CDR1 is GTSNPN, CDR2 SVGIG, per germline (reference sequence). The CDR3 consists of 12 residues. The DNA of the CDR3 is TGTGCCTGGACCGGTTCGGGGAATGAAGCTTTCTTT. It yields the protein CAWTGSGNEAFF.

The chain is built from TRBV13 and TRBJ2-7; TRBD1 matches 7 bases. This CDR3 has 14 residues. V lost 3 bases and J lost 2; bases outside the gene matches: 4. Germline CDR1 is PRHDT and CDR2 is FYEKMQ (reference sequence). The CDR3 DNA reads as TGTGCCAGCAGCTTGGGGGACAGCACCTACGAGCAGTACTTC. Translation gives CASSLGDSTYEQYF. The full variable domain, completed using reference TRBV13 and TRBJ2-7, is AAGVIQSPRHLIKEKRETATLKCYPIPRHDTVYWYQQGPGQDPQFLISFYEKMQSDKGSIPDRFSAQQFSDYHSELNMSSLELGDSALYFCASSLGDSTYEQYFGPGTRLTVT.

This clonotype was seen a handful of times. The rearrangement joins TRBV9 to TRBJ2-1; D tentatively reads TRBD1 or TRBD2 (5 bases each). Between the trimmed V and J ends, which lost 5 bases and 2 bases, there was a span of 32 bases. Germline lookup yields CDR1 SGDLS and CDR2 YYNGEE. The CDR3 length is 21 residues. The CDR3 region is CASRAGTLILRKEKTYNEQFF. The CDR3 DNA reads as TGTGCCAGCAGGGCCGGGACCCTCATCCTCCGTAAGGAAAAAACCTACAATGAGCAGTTCTTC. The variable domain in full, with the rest retrieved from reference TRBV9 and TRBJ2-1, is DSGVTQTPKHLITATGQRVTLRCSPRSGDLSVYWYQQSLDQGLQFLIQYYNGEERAKGNILERFSAQQFPDLHSELNLSSLELGDSALYFCASRAGTLILRKEKTYNEQFFGPGTRLTVL.

The table lists this clonotype with a count of one. This chain joins TRBV5-1 and TRBJ2-2; D not resolved. The CDR3 spans 12 residues. Between the trimmed V and J ends, which lost 2 bases and 7 bases, there was a span of 6 bases. Germline loops: CDR1 SGHRS, CDR2 YFSETQ. CDR3 nucleotide sequence: TGCGCCAGCAGCTTTCCCCTCGGGGAGCTGTTTTTT. Its translation is CASSFPLGELFF.

CDR3 residues: CASSPGTGFTDTQYF. In DNA, the CDR3 is TGTGCCAGCAGTCCGGGGACAGGGTTTACAGATACGCAGTATTTT. The chain combines TRBV27 with TRBJ2-3; 9 nucleotides match TRBD1. This CDR3 comprises 15 residues. With 5 bases clipped from V and 3 bases from J, the junction kept 6 bases outside the gene matches. The germline CDR1 and CDR2 sequences are MNHEY and SMNVEV (reference sequence).